The rows below give T cell receptor beta chains drawn from one sample of a study of control samples from healthy donors and cancer patients. Here immunoSEQ multiplex PCR was the method, and the copy in TCRdb shows in-frame clones only, minus some. Of some 120,000 clones in the sample, about 95% were seen once. The sequenced material came from blood. The receptors originated from a man aged 25 to 40 in good health. Both conserved end residues are trimmed from each CDR3. A D gene is named only where the DNA matches it firmly.

V	D	CDR3
TRBV20-1	.	SASRDREAF
TRBV14	.	ASSGGCRGEKLF
TRBV30	.	AWSEGGTLYLVEQY
TRBV6-2/TRBV6-3	.	ASSSSPGQGTGELF
TRBV9	.	ASSAGTRPSPLH
TRBV3-1/TRBV3-2	.	ASSQDQGRKEPQH
TRBV9	.	ASSETVTVSSNQPQH
TRBV5-4	TRBD1	ASRRTGAVATNEKLF
TRBV28	.	ASTPFSGGFGAF
TRBV4-1	TRBD1	ASSQGDSYEQY
TRBV7-2	TRBD1	ASSLGTGGLSPLH
TRBV9	.	ASSVVGALQETQY
TRBV5-1	TRBD2	ASSLLAGIGEQY
TRBV27	TRBD1	ASSVGTGKAGDTEAF
TRBV11-2	TRBD1	ASSDDRAYNSPLH
TRBV15	.	ATSRQGRYEQY
TRBV9	.	ASSVGGGAYNEQF
TRBV3-1/TRBV3-2	.	ASSQATQGTQY
TRBV19	TRBD2	ASGRLASSSEQY
TRBV27	.	ASSLGFPGGYGYT
TRBV20-1	.	SAWQETQY
TRBV2	TRBD1	ASSRDRGLGGYT
TRBV29-1	.	SVEDRADTQY
TRBV2	.	ASSEDSSYEQY
TRBV6-4	.	ASSREYGGNQPQH
TRBV29-1	.	SVVATETQY
TRBV10-3	TRBD2	AISASGAPYEQY
TRBV14	.	ASTRTGMNTEAF
TRBV24-1	.	ATSEMADNQPQH
TRBV19	.	ASSILTGTGYNEQF
TRBV18	.	ASSPGGSRANTEAF
TRBV6-5	.	ASRASNSRGEQY
TRBV7-2	.	ASSLTGNHEQY
TRBV5-5	.	ASSLWVGGNMPQH
TRBV5-6	.	ASSLGLWDSLYNEQF
TRBV28	TRBD1	ASSSPGGYEQY
TRBV19	.	ASSLGPGELF
TRBV5-1	.	ASSLVGPLNTEAF
TRBV30	.	AWSVGAGNQPQH
TRBV20-1	TRBD2	SASRASGGATGELF
TRBV3-1/TRBV3-2	.	ASSQSLGPETQY
TRBV10-3	TRBD1	AISEHFGTGVDGYT
TRBV30	.	AWSGSNTEAF
TRBV10-2	.	ASSESGQVSNQPQH
TRBV7-2	.	ASSLESHTGYYGYT
TRBV19	.	ASSMWPPSGANVLT
TRBV9	.	ASSVEGETGAF
TRBV23-1	TRBD1	ASSQGQGDRGRSSYEQY